The present T cell receptor (beta chain) was sequenced within a study of Graves' ophthalmopathy and Graves' hyperthyroidism. Amplification of the TCR beta CDR3 regions used RNA transcripts (as template). The library came from an HTBI-primed first-round RT-PCR and a second-round multiplex PCR. From the multiplex PCR reads, TCRdb called clonotypes with MiXCR, one entry per CDR3 protein. The table includes around 590,000 distinct CDR3 sequences, roughly 39% detected once. Germline V CDR1 and CDR2: MNHEY, SVGAGI. This CDR3 is 14 amino acids long. This clonotype was seen ten or more times. Its antigen is undetermined. A read error may produce the germline difference seen at one junction end. The study, taken as a whole, reports: Discrimination between ophthalmopathy and stable hyperthyroidism by a 13-signature model showed about 85% sensitivity and roughly 80% specificity.

The sample comprised peripheral blood or thyroid tissue (not recorded which). The TCR originated in an adult man with Graves' hyperthyroidism. The rearrangement joins TRBV6-5 to TRBJ1-3; unclear D gene. In DNA form, the CDR3 reads TGTGCCAGCGTGAATACGGGTGCTGGAAACACCATACATTTT. Its protein is CASVNTGAGNTIHF.